The 30 T cell receptor beta chains below were found in one sample sequenced in a study of blood T cell repertoires in COVID-19. Using immunoSEQ multiplex PCR, the repertoire was profiled, and TCRdb retains in-frame clones only, with some absent. The data contain some 320,000 clones, 70% to 90% of them singletons. Material: PBMCs or T cells enriched from blood (not recorded which). The origin of the receptors is a woman in her thirties who had recovered from COVID-19.

The chain has TRBV3-1 (or the pseudogene TRBV3-2) and TRBJ1-1; 7 bases align to TRBD1. Germline CDR1 and CDR2: LGHDT and YNNKEL (reference sequence). The CDR3 sequence is 15 residues long. V was clipped by 3 bases and J by 2 bases; unmatched bases: 6. CDR3 sequence reads: CASSQPGTVNTEAFF. In DNA, the CDR3 is TGTGCCAGCAGCCAGCCAGGGACAGTCAACACTGAAGCTTTCTTT.

This clone has more than one count but fewer than ten. This rearrangement joins TRBV5-4 to TRBJ1-2; D not certain. V was clipped by 0 bases and J by 0 bases, with 6 bases between them. The CDR3 runs 14 residues. Germline assignment: CDR1 SGHNT and CDR2 YYREEE (reference sequence). The CDR3 spells CASSLGRSNYGYTF. In nucleotides, the CDR3 is TGTGCCAGCAGCTTGGGCAGATCTAACTATGGCTACACCTTC.

V is TRBV11-2 and J is TRBJ2-3; weak D call: TRBD2 (5 bases). Germline V lookup: CDR1 SGHAT, CDR2 FQNNGV. Between the trimmed V and J ends, which lost 4 bases and 1 base, there was a span of 15 bases. The CDR3 runs 16 residues. CDR3 nucleotide sequence: TGTGCCAGCAGCTCATTCCTATCCGGGGGCACAGATACGCAGTATTTT. It codes for CASSSFLSGGTDTQYF.

In nucleotides, the CDR3 is TGTGCCATCGGACTAGCAGCCAATACGCAGTATTTT. Its translation is CAIGLAANTQYF. The rearrangement joins TRBV13 to TRBJ2-3; 8 bases agree with TRBD2. J was trimmed by 7 bases and V by 10 bases; bases with no gene match: 7. Germline CDR1 PRHDT, CDR2 FYEKMQ (reference sequence). The CDR3 has 12 residues. The full variable domain, rest sourced from reference TRBV13 and TRBJ2-3, is AAGVIQSPRHLIKEKRETATLKCYPIPRHDTVYWYQQGPGQDPQFLISFYEKMQSDKGSIPDRFSAQQFSDYHSELNMSSLELGDSALYFCAIGLAANTQYFGPGTRLTVL.

The chain has TRBV7-2 and TRBJ1-5; TRBD1 is a possible D gene (5 bases). The V gene lost 5 bases and the J gene lost 2 bases, with 16 bases spanning the gap. The CDR3 is 16 amino acids. Per germline, CDR1 SGHTA and CDR2 FQGNSA. This CDR3 is CASSPFRGRGNQPQHF. The CDR3 region has the DNA TGTGCCAGCAGCCCTTTCCGGGGGAGAGGCAATCAGCCCCAGCATTTT.

This sequence joins TRBV6-5 and TRBJ1-1; 7 bases match TRBD1. In germline, CDR1 is MNHEY, CDR2 SVGAGI. V lost 11 bases and J lost 2; bases outside the gene matches: 8. The CDR3 runs 13 residues. The CDR3 is CAGEQGLNTEAFF. The CDR3 DNA follows: TGTGCCGGAGAACAGGGGCTTAACACTGAAGCTTTCTTT.

The rearrangement joins TRBV18 to TRBJ1-3, with 8 bases matching TRBD1. CDR1 is KGHSH, CDR2 LQKENI, per germline. V lost 3 bases to trimming and J lost 0 bases; unmatched junction nucleotides: 16. The CDR3 loop spans 20 amino acids. The CDR3 coding sequence is TGTGCCAGCTCACCGGCAAGGACAGGGAATATCCCTACCTCTGGAAACACCATATATTTT. Encoded protein: CASSPARTGNIPTSGNTIYF.

The chain uses TRBV28 and TRBJ2-1; 7 bases fit TRBD2. The J segment lost 5 bases and the V segment lost 5 bases, leaving 6 bases of the junction unmatched. The CDR3 contains 14 residues. Germline CDR1 MDHEN, CDR2 SYDVKM. The DNA for the CDR3 is TGTGCCAGCAGTGCCGCGGGGGTGGACAATGAGCAGTTCTTC. This gives the protein CASSAAGVDNEQFF.

This clone was seen once. The gene calls are TRBV9 and TRBJ2-5; 10 bases are a match to TRBD2. This CDR3 region has 17 residues. Unmatched junction bases numbered 9, after V lost 2 bases and J lost 2 bases. Germline V gene lookup returns CDR1 SGDLS and CDR2 YYNGEE. The CDR3 nucleotides read TGTGCCAGCAGCGTGGGAGGGTCTAGCGGGGGACAAGAGACCCAGTACTTC. Translated, it gives CASSVGGSSGGQETQYF.

V usage is TRBV4-2 and J usage is TRBJ1-2; maybe TRBD1 (6 bases). V gave up 0 bases and J gave up 8 bases, with 16 bases separating them. Germline CDR1 reads LGHNA; CDR2 reads YNFKEQ. This CDR3 comprises 15 residues. In DNA form, the CDR3 reads TGTGCCAGCAGCCAAGAAGCAACAGGCGGACAGGGCTACACCTTC. It translates to CASSQEATGGQGYTF.

V is TRBV5-1 and J is TRBJ2-3, with D possibly TRBD2 on 7 matching bases. Trimming removed 6 bases from V and 1 base from J, with 12 bases in between. CDR3 length: 14 residues. Germline CDR1 is SGHRS and CDR2 is YFSETQ. The DNA for the CDR3 is TGCGCCAGCAACGGGGGGCTGGGCACAGATACGCAGTATTTT. This sequence encodes CASNGGLGTDTQYF.

This sequence joins TRBV6-5 and TRBJ1-1; D unresolved. Germline V gives CDR1 MNHEY, CDR2 SVGAGI. V was shortened by 2 bases and J by 2 bases, with 6 bases between the two germline ends. This CDR3 contains 13 residues. CDR3 coding DNA: TGTGCCAGCAGTTACGCAGGAAACACTGAAGCTTTCTTT. Protein product: CASSYAGNTEAFF.

The chain couples TRBV10-3 to TRBJ2-1, with 8 bases identical to TRBD2. Germline CDR1 ENHRY, CDR2 SYGVKD. V was clipped by 0 bases and J by 3 bases; unmatched bases: 4. There are 16 residues in the CDR3. CDR3 sequence reads: CAISESSGASYNEQFF. The CDR3, as DNA: TGTGCCATCAGTGAGTCTAGCGGGGCGAGCTACAATGAGCAGTTCTTC.

The genes are TRBV10-3 and TRBJ2-2; maybe TRBD1 (6 bases). Looked up from germline, CDR1 is ENHRY and CDR2 is SYGVKD. Trimming took 9 bases from V and 0 from J, leaving 29 bases between them. This CDR3 is 20 amino acids long. The CDR3 loop reads CAMIRTTGQLPLANTGELFF. For the CDR3, the DNA is TGTGCCATGATTCGCACGACAGGACAATTGCCCCTGGCGAACACCGGGGAGCTGTTTTTT.

The chain joins TRBV7-8 to TRBJ1-2, with D possibly TRBD1 on 5 matching bases. Deletions cut 0 bases from V and 8 bases from J, with 10 bases between. The germline V gene encodes CDR1 SGHVS and CDR2 FQNEAQ. CDR3 length equals 13 residues. DNA of the CDR3: TGTGCCAGCAGCTTAGCCGCCAGGGAAGGCTACACCTTC. It is translated as CASSLAAREGYTF. The full variable domain, in which reference TRBV7-8 and TRBJ1-2 provide the parts outside the CDR3, is GAGVSQSPRYKVAKRGQDVALRCDPISGHVSLFWYQQALGQGPEFLTYFQNEAQLDKSGLPSDRFFAERPEGSVSTLKIQRTQQEDSAVYLCASSLAAREGYTFGSGTRLTVV.

This clone was found once. The chain employs TRBV5-1 and TRBJ2-1; the D gene is possibly TRBD2 (6 bases). CDR3 length equals 15 residues. CDR1 is SGHRS, CDR2 YFSETQ, per germline. Trimming removed 3 bases from V and 10 bases from J, with 20 bases in between. In DNA, the CDR3 is TGCGCCAGCAGCTCGCCGGAGGGCATGGGGAGAGAGCAGTTCTTC. Translation gives CASSSPEGMGREQFF.

The chain joins TRBV7-5 to TRBJ2-2; whether TRBD2, the table's D call, matches the DNA was not checked. TRBV7-5 is tagged as a pseudogene. The CDR3 runs to 19 residues. Here the CDR3 reads CARRERLAGDLGDTGELFF. The CDR3 nucleotides read TGTGCCAGAAGGGAGAGACTAGCGGGGGACCTGGGGGACACCGGGGAGCTGTTTTTT.

The V call is TRBV6-5, the J call TRBJ1-5; 7 bases map to TRBD1. The germline gives CDR1 MNHEY, CDR2 SVGAGI. The CDR3 spans 15 residues. The V segment lost 6 bases and the J segment 7 bases; nucleotides outside the gene matches: 12. The CDR3 protein is CASSGPGTAGQPQHF. In DNA form, the CDR3 reads TGTGCCAGCAGCGGTCCAGGGACAGCTGGCCAGCCCCAGCATTTT.

This clone appeared a single time. The V and J genes are TRBV30 and TRBJ2-5; the D gene is possibly TRBD2 (6 bases). This CDR3 has 14 amino acids. Between the trimmed V and J ends, which lost 3 bases and 2 bases, there was a span of 13 bases. Per germline, CDR1 GTSNPN and CDR2 SVGIG (reference sequence). As DNA, the CDR3 is TGTGCCTGGAGCCCCGGAGGGTGGCAAGAGACCCAGTACTTC. Translated, it gives CAWSPGGWQETQYF. Drawing the rest from reference TRBV30 and TRBJ2-5, the complete variable domain is SQTIHQWPATLVQPVGSPLSLECTVEGTSNPNLYWYRQAAGRGLQLLFYSVGIGQISSEVPQNLSASRPQDRQFILSSKKLLLSDSGFYLCAWSPGGWQETQYFGPGTRLLVL.

This chain links TRBV6-5 with TRBJ2-7; 14 nucleotides agree with TRBD2. Unmatched junction bases numbered 9, after V lost 4 bases and J lost 10 bases. This CDR3 contains 15 residues. Per the germline V gene, CDR1 is MNHEY and CDR2 is SVGAGI. CDR3 amino acids: CASSSPGLAGARQYF. The CDR3 region has the DNA TGTGCCAGCAGTTCTCCGGGACTAGCGGGGGCCCGACAGTACTTC.

This chain's CDR3 is CASSQDMGQGTEAFF. DNA of the CDR3: TGTGCCAGCAGCCAAGATATGGGACAGGGCACTGAAGCTTTCTTT. V usage is TRBV4-2 and J usage is TRBJ1-1; TRBD1 aligns across 9 bases. This CDR3 comprises 15 residues. CDR1 and CDR2 (germline): LGHNA, YNFKEQ. After removal of 0 bases from V and 4 bases from J, the junction contained 3 bases not matched to a gene.

This chain uses TRBV19 with TRBJ1-1; D call uncertain. This CDR3 spans 10 amino acids. The germline V gene has CDR1 LNHDA and CDR2 SQIVND (reference sequence). The V and J ends lost 7 bases and 4 bases respectively, with 4 bases between them. CDR3 sequence (DNA): TGTGCCAGTATAATCACTGAAGCTTTCTTT. Amino acids: CASIITEAFF.

The V call is TRBV6-5, the J call TRBJ1-2; 7 bases match TRBD1. From germline, CDR1 is MNHEY and CDR2 SVGAGI. V shed 2 bases, J shed 6 bases, and the junction held 12 bases outside the gene matches. The CDR3 has 16 amino acids. CDR3 DNA: TGTGCCAGCAGTTACGACCGGGACAGCATCCTGAATGGCTACACCTTC. It encodes CASSYDRDSILNGYTF.

The genes are TRBV5-1 and TRBJ1-1; 10 nucleotides align to TRBD1. The CDR3 contains 16 residues. V dropped 5 bases and J dropped 5; count of bases not matched to a gene: 12. CDR1 is SGHRS, CDR2 YFSETQ, per germline. The CDR3, as DNA: TGCGCCAGCAGGACAGGGGGCGGCGATCCAGGGACTGAAGCTTTCTTT. It yields the protein CASRTGGGDPGTEAFF.

The chain links TRBV9 to TRBJ1-6; 7 bases are shared with TRBD1. CDR3 length: 15 residues. CDR1 and CDR2 (germline): SGDLS, YYNGEE. V trimming: 4 bases; J trimming: 4 bases; junction bases outside the gene matches: 5. The DNA of the CDR3 is TGTGCCAGCAGCTCGGGACAGAGTTATAATTCACCCCTCCACTTT. As protein: CASSSGQSYNSPLHF.

The sample holds one count of this clone. The chain employs TRBV2 and TRBJ2-7, with D possibly TRBD2 on 5 matching bases. The germline V gene encodes CDR1 SNHLY and CDR2 FYNNEI. The V end was cut by 4 bases, the J end by 2 bases, with 9 bases between. The length of the CDR3 is 13 residues. CDR3 residues: CASSGGSAYEQYF. The CDR3 DNA sequence: TGTGCCAGCAGTGGAGGGTCCGCCTACGAGCAGTACTTC.

The chain links TRBV27 to TRBJ1-6; 7 positions agree with TRBD1. CDR1 is MNHEY, CDR2 SMNVEV, per germline (reference sequence). CDR3 size: 16 residues. V trimming: 6 bases; J trimming: 8 bases; junction bases outside the gene matches: 13. The DNA of the CDR3 is TGTGCCAGCAGCTTAGGGACAGTCCCTGGGCATTCACCCCTCCACTTT. It is translated as CASSLGTVPGHSPLHF.

In DNA form, the CDR3 reads TGTGCCAGCAGCACCGGGAGAGTTGAAAAACTGTTTTTT. Encoded protein: CASSTGRVEKLFF. The rearrangement links TRBV7-8 to TRBJ1-4; D call uncertain. CDR1 and CDR2 from the germline V gene are SGHVS and FQNEAQ. V was trimmed by 5 bases and J by 7 bases, leaving 11 bases between them. This CDR3 contains 13 residues.

V gene TRBV2 combines with J gene TRBJ1-4; 9 positions match TRBD1. Germline CDR1 and CDR2: SNHLY and FYNNEI. Losses at the gene ends were 6 bases for V and 4 bases for J; bases not matched to a gene: 6. CDR3 length: 15 amino acids. The CDR3 region has the DNA TGTGCCAGCAGCTCGGGACAGGGCTATAATGAAAAACTGTTTTTT. This encodes CASSSGQGYNEKLFF.

J is TRBJ2-2 and V is TRBV18, with D maybe TRBD1 (5 bases). The CDR3 is 14 amino acids. V dropped 0 bases and J dropped 3 bases, with 5 bases sitting between them. Looked up from germline, CDR1 is KGHSH and CDR2 is LQKENI. The CDR3 sequence is CASSPPRDTGELFF. CDR3 bases: TGTGCCAGCTCACCACCCAGGGACACCGGGGAGCTGTTTTTT.